Presented here are 30 T cell receptor beta chains from one specimen sequenced in a study of cytomegalovirus exposure and HLA in healthy donors. Both 60 Vbeta primers and 13 Jbeta primers went into the PCR. Clones were read by immunoSEQ multiplex PCR, and TCRdb kept only the in-frame ones, dropping some. The profile shows 95,000 to 110,000 clones, about 72% of them singletons. What was sequenced was PBMCs. The receptors here all came from a man in his late teens or twenties in good health and CMV-seronegative.

V and J are TRBV11-3 and TRBJ2-1, with D possibly TRBD1 on 6 matching bases. Trimming left V 5 bases short and J 1 base short, with 9 bases between. This CDR3 is built from 14 residues. From germline, CDR1 is SGHNT and CDR2 YENEEA. This chain's CDR3 is CASSPTGSYNEQFF. The CDR3 nucleotides are TGTGCCAGCAGCCCAACAGGGTCCTACAATGAGCAGTTCTTC.

The chain recombines TRBV28 with TRBJ2-3; D call uncertain. CDR3 length: 13 amino acids. Trimming stripped 6 bases from V and 4 bases from J, with 11 bases between. Per germline, CDR1 MDHEN and CDR2 SYDVKM. The DNA for the CDR3 is TGTGCCAGCAGCCCGCTTCGGGCAGATACGCAGTATTTT. It yields the protein CASSPLRADTQYF.

The CDR3 reads CASRYDSGRDEQYF. The CDR3 DNA reads TGTGCCAGCAGATACGATTCAGGCCGCGACGAGCAGTACTTC. The rearrangement uses TRBV7-2 and TRBJ2-7; no clear D. Germline assignment: CDR1 SGHTA and CDR2 FQGNSA. With 6 bases removed from V and 5 bases from J, the gap between germline ends came to 17 bases. There are 14 residues in the CDR3.

The rearrangement uses TRBV5-4 and TRBJ2-2; possibly TRBD2 for D (7 bases). V lost 6 bases and J lost 2, with 17 bases in between. Looked up from germline, CDR1 is SGHNT and CDR2 is YYREEE (reference sequence). The CDR3 has 16 amino acids. CDR3: CASIPGGGPNTGELFF. For the CDR3, the DNA is TGTGCCAGCATCCCTGGGGGGGGGCCTAACACCGGGGAGCTGTTTTTT.

The chain links TRBV7-8 to TRBJ1-1; 9 positions agree with TRBD1. Trimming took 3 bases from V and 6 from J; bases not matched to a gene: 5. Germline assignment: CDR1 SGHVS and CDR2 FQNEAQ. The CDR3 spans 14 residues. The chain's CDR3 is CASSLGQGIPEAFF. CDR3 nucleotide sequence: TGTGCCAGCAGCTTGGGACAGGGAATCCCTGAAGCTTTCTTT.

The rearrangement uses TRBV5-6 and TRBJ1-3; D possibly corresponds to TRBD1 (5 bases). V was trimmed by 3 bases and J by 5 bases, leaving 12 bases between them. Germline assignment: CDR1 SGHDT and CDR2 YYEEEE. CDR3 length equals 14 residues. This chain's CDR3 is CASSSPGTRNTIYF. CDR3 bases: TGTGCCAGCAGCTCCCCCGGGACTCGAAACACCATATATTTT.

This chain joins TRBV4-3 and TRBJ2-3, with D perhaps matching TRBD1 (6 bases). Germline V CDR1 and CDR2: LGHNA, YSLEER. V lost 1 base and J lost 4, with 15 bases in between. The CDR3 is 16 amino acids. The CDR3 reads CASSQGPRGFADTQYF. As DNA, the CDR3 is TGCGCCAGCAGCCAAGGACCCAGGGGTTTCGCAGATACGCAGTATTTT.

This chain links TRBV5-4 with TRBJ2-2; 9 positions agree with TRBD1. J lost 5 bases, V lost 4 bases, and 12 bases had no gene match. Germline CDR1 reads SGHNT; CDR2 reads YYREEE (reference sequence). CDR3 size: 17 residues. The CDR3 DNA reads as TGTGCCAGCAGCCCCACCGGGACAGGGTTTAGGACCGGGGAGCTGTTTTTT. Translating gives CASSPTGTGFRTGELFF.

This clone appeared a few times. V and J are TRBV7-9 and TRBJ1-4; D gene ambiguous. Germline V lookup: CDR1 SEHNR, CDR2 FQNEAQ (reference sequence). This CDR3 has 15 amino acids. Deletions cut 5 bases from V and 0 bases from J, with 10 bases between. The CDR3 loop reads CASSRSVTTNEKLFF. In DNA form, the CDR3 reads TGTGCCAGCAGCCGGTCGGTCACAACTAATGAAAAACTGTTTTTT.

This clone has just one count. The chain combines TRBV7-3 with TRBJ2-1; 9 bases are shared with TRBD2. This CDR3 spans 15 amino acids. The V and J ends lost 1 base and 8 bases, in that order; junction bases with no gene match: 6. Germline V lookup: CDR1 SGHTA, CDR2 FQGTGA. The chain's CDR3 is CASSLMRGGRYEQFF. CDR3 DNA: TGTGCCAGCAGCTTAATGCGGGGGGGCAGATATGAGCAGTTCTTC.

V and J are TRBV2 and TRBJ2-7, with D tentatively TRBD1 (6 bases). This CDR3 contains 14 residues. The V end lost 7 bases, the J end lost 1 base, and 14 bases lay between the germline ends. Germline CDR1 SNHLY, CDR2 FYNNEI. CDR3 bases: TGTGCCAGCACCAAGAGGGACACTTCCTACGAGCAGTACTTC. This encodes CASTKRDTSYEQYF.

The chain joins TRBV15 to TRBJ2-7, with no clear D. V lost 2 bases, J lost 4 bases, and 6 bases lay in between. The CDR3 extends over 12 amino acids. Per germline, CDR1 LNHNV and CDR2 YYDKDF (reference sequence). Here the CDR3 DNA reads TGTGCCACCAGCAGATTCACATACGAGCAGTACTTC. Its protein is CATSRFTYEQYF.

The chain couples TRBV5-8 to TRBJ1-2, with D possibly matching TRBD1 (5 bases). The V end lost 5 bases, the J end lost 7 bases, and 9 bases lay between the germline ends. The germline CDR1 and CDR2 sequences are SGHTS and YDEGEE. The CDR3 has 11 amino acids. CDR3 in amino acids: CASRQEPGYTF. The CDR3 nucleotides read TGTGCCAGCAGACAGGAACCTGGCTACACCTTC.

The CDR3 DNA sequence: TGCAGTGCTAGAGCAGCGCATGAGCAGTTCTTC. Residues: CSARAAHEQFF. This chain uses TRBV20-1 with TRBJ2-1; D gene unclear. The CDR3 loop spans 11 amino acids. V was trimmed by 1 base and J by 8 bases, leaving 6 bases between them. Germline values: CDR1 DFQATT, CDR2 SNEGSKA (reference sequence).

The J gene is TRBJ1-2, the V gene TRBV6-5; a possible D gene is TRBD1 (6 bases). V lost 8 bases and J 8 bases, leaving 15 bases between the germline ends. The CDR3 runs to 12 residues. The germline V gene has CDR1 MNHEY and CDR2 SVGAGI. The CDR3 nucleotides read TGTGCCAGCCGGAATGGGGGGGGCGGCTACACCTTC. As protein: CASRNGGGGYTF.

To note about this clone: A junction end diverges from the germline sequence, so it may reflect a read error. The chain is built from TRBV9 and TRBJ1-2, with a possible D match to TRBD1 (6 bases). This CDR3 contains 16 residues. Germline-derived CDR1 and CDR2 are SGDLS and YYNGEE. CDR3 residues: CASSVGPQGFNVNPPF. In nucleotides, the CDR3 is TGTGCCAGCAGCGTAGGGCCACAGGGCTTCAACGTAAATCCCCCCTTC.

This clone has a count of ten or more. The chain links TRBV14 to TRBJ1-1, with 7 bases fitting TRBD1. The germline V gene has CDR1 SGHDN and CDR2 FVKESK. Trimming took 2 bases from V and 1 from J; bases not matched to a gene: 4. This CDR3 comprises 15 residues. The CDR3 bases are TGTGCCAGCAGCCAAACGGCAGGGGGGAACACTGAAGCTTTCTTT. Translation gives CASSQTAGGNTEAFF.

This clone was observed a few times. The chain links TRBV7-9 to TRBJ1-1; D is unresolved. From germline, CDR1 is SEHNR and CDR2 FQNEAQ (reference sequence). CDR3 length equals 14 residues. Trimming left V 5 bases short and J 5 bases short, with 15 bases between. The CDR3 sequence is CASSEEMRATEAFF. As DNA, the CDR3 is TGTGCCAGCAGCGAAGAGATGAGGGCGACTGAAGCTTTCTTT.

This rearrangement joins TRBV11-2 to TRBJ1-2; D call uncertain. V lost 5 bases and J 2 bases, leaving 9 bases between the germline ends. The CDR3 totals 13 residues. CDR1 is SGHAT, CDR2 FQNNGV, per germline. The CDR3 reads CASSRTENYGYTF. In DNA, the CDR3 is TGTGCCAGCAGCCGTACAGAGAACTATGGCTACACCTTC.

The chain employs TRBV28 and TRBJ1-5; no clear D. The CDR3 is 11 amino acids. Between the trimmed V and J ends, which lost 5 bases and 7 bases, there was a span of 6 bases. Per germline, CDR1 MDHEN and CDR2 SYDVKM. The CDR3 loop reads CASSQRQPQHF. The CDR3 DNA is TGTGCCAGCAGTCAGCGACAGCCCCAGCATTTT.

The DNA for the CDR3 is TGTGCCAGCAGTTCTTACAGGGGGTCACCCCTCCACTTT. Protein: CASSSYRGSPLHF. The V and J genes are TRBV27 and TRBJ1-6; 8 bases line up with TRBD1. The CDR3 has 13 residues. In germline, CDR1 is MNHEY, CDR2 SMNVEV (reference sequence). J gave up 10 bases and V 4 bases, and 3 bases lay outside the gene matches.

For this clone: This CDR3 is also generated by other DNA sequences in the sample. The rearrangement links TRBV7-2 to TRBJ2-7, with unresolved D. The germline CDR1 and CDR2 sequences are SGHTA and FQGNSA. With 5 bases removed from V and 0 bases from J, the gap between germline ends came to 5 bases. CDR3 size: 12 residues. The CDR3 reads CASSRSSYEQYF. The CDR3 nucleotides are TGTGCCAGCAGCCGCAGCTCCTACGAGCAGTACTTC.

This sequence joins TRBV6-5 and TRBJ1-6; 7 bases are a match to TRBD1. CDR1 and CDR2 (germline): MNHEY, SVGAGI. CDR3 size: 15 residues. V lost 4 bases, J lost 5 bases, and 5 bases stayed unmatched. The CDR3, as DNA: TGTGCCAGCAGTTCCGGACAGGCCGATAATTCACCCCTCCACTTT. Its protein is CASSSGQADNSPLHF.

The rearrangement joins TRBV29-1 to TRBJ2-1; 7 bases are a match to TRBD2. J gave up 4 bases and V 3 bases, and 6 bases lay outside the gene matches. CDR1 SQVTM and CDR2 ANQGSEA come from the germline V gene. The CDR3 extends over 14 amino acids. This chain's CDR3 is CSVDSGGLYNEQFF. DNA for the CDR3: TGCAGCGTTGACTCCGGGGGGTTGTACAATGAGCAGTTCTTC.

CDR3 sequence (DNA): TGTGCCAGCCGACCCAGGGACAGGGGTTCAGATACGCAGTATTTT. It specifies CASRPRDRGSDTQYF. The rearrangement uses TRBV6-6 and TRBJ2-3, with 10 bases matching TRBD1. CDR3 length: 15 amino acids. V shed 8 bases, J shed 4 bases, and the junction held 9 bases outside the gene matches. From germline, CDR1 is MNHNY and CDR2 SVGAGI (reference sequence).

The chain links TRBV7-3 to TRBJ2-2, with TRBD1 matching 7 bases. The germline V gene encodes CDR1 SGHTA and CDR2 FQGTGA. V dropped 2 bases and J dropped 4; count of bases not matched to a gene: 4. The CDR3 is 15 residues long. The CDR3, as DNA: TGTGCCAGCAGCTTAGCACAGGGGCCCACCGGGGAGCTGTTTTTT. It yields the protein CASSLAQGPTGELFF. Complete variable domain (other parts from reference TRBV7-3 and TRBJ2-2): GAGVSQTPSNKVTEKGKYVELRCDPISGHTALYWYRQSLGQGPEFLIYFQGTGAADDSGLPNDRFFAVRPEGSVSTLKIQRTERGDSAVYLCASSLAQGPTGELFFGEGSRLTVL.

The chain couples TRBV6-1 to TRBJ1-1; D gene uncertain. The CDR3 is 13 amino acids. The germline CDR1 and CDR2 sequences are MNHNS and SASEGT. Deletions cut 3 bases from V and 6 bases from J, with 11 bases between. CDR3 in amino acids: CASSDLAPSEAFF. The DNA of the CDR3 is TGTGCCAGCAGTGATTTGGCCCCATCTGAAGCTTTCTTT.

The chain joins TRBV29-1 to TRBJ2-3; perhaps TRBD1 as D (6 bases). There are 13 residues in the CDR3. Trimming took 4 bases from V and 4 from J, leaving 12 bases between them. Germline values: CDR1 SQVTM, CDR2 ANQGSEA. The CDR3 nucleotides read TGCAGCGTTGGTCTGGGGGCATCAGATACGCAGTATTTT. Translating it yields CSVGLGASDTQYF.

This clone was observed a few times. V usage is TRBV5-1 and J usage is TRBJ2-7; no definite D call. Germline CDR1 and CDR2: SGHRS and YFSETQ. CDR3 length equals 14 residues. Trimming took 0 bases from V and 0 from J, leaving 7 bases between them. The CDR3 DNA follows: TGCGCCAGCAGCTTGGGATACAGCTCCTACGAGCAGTACTTC. Protein sequence: CASSLGYSSYEQYF.

This chain joins TRBV25-1 and TRBJ2-4, with D tentatively TRBD2 (7 bases). Germline CDR1 MGHDK, CDR2 SYGVNS. V was cut by 2 bases and J by 1 base, with 12 bases left in between. This CDR3 contains 16 residues. The CDR3 nucleotides read TGTGCCAGCAGTGAAGATCGGGGGGCGGCCAAAAACATTCAGTACTTC. Protein: CASSEDRGAAKNIQYF.